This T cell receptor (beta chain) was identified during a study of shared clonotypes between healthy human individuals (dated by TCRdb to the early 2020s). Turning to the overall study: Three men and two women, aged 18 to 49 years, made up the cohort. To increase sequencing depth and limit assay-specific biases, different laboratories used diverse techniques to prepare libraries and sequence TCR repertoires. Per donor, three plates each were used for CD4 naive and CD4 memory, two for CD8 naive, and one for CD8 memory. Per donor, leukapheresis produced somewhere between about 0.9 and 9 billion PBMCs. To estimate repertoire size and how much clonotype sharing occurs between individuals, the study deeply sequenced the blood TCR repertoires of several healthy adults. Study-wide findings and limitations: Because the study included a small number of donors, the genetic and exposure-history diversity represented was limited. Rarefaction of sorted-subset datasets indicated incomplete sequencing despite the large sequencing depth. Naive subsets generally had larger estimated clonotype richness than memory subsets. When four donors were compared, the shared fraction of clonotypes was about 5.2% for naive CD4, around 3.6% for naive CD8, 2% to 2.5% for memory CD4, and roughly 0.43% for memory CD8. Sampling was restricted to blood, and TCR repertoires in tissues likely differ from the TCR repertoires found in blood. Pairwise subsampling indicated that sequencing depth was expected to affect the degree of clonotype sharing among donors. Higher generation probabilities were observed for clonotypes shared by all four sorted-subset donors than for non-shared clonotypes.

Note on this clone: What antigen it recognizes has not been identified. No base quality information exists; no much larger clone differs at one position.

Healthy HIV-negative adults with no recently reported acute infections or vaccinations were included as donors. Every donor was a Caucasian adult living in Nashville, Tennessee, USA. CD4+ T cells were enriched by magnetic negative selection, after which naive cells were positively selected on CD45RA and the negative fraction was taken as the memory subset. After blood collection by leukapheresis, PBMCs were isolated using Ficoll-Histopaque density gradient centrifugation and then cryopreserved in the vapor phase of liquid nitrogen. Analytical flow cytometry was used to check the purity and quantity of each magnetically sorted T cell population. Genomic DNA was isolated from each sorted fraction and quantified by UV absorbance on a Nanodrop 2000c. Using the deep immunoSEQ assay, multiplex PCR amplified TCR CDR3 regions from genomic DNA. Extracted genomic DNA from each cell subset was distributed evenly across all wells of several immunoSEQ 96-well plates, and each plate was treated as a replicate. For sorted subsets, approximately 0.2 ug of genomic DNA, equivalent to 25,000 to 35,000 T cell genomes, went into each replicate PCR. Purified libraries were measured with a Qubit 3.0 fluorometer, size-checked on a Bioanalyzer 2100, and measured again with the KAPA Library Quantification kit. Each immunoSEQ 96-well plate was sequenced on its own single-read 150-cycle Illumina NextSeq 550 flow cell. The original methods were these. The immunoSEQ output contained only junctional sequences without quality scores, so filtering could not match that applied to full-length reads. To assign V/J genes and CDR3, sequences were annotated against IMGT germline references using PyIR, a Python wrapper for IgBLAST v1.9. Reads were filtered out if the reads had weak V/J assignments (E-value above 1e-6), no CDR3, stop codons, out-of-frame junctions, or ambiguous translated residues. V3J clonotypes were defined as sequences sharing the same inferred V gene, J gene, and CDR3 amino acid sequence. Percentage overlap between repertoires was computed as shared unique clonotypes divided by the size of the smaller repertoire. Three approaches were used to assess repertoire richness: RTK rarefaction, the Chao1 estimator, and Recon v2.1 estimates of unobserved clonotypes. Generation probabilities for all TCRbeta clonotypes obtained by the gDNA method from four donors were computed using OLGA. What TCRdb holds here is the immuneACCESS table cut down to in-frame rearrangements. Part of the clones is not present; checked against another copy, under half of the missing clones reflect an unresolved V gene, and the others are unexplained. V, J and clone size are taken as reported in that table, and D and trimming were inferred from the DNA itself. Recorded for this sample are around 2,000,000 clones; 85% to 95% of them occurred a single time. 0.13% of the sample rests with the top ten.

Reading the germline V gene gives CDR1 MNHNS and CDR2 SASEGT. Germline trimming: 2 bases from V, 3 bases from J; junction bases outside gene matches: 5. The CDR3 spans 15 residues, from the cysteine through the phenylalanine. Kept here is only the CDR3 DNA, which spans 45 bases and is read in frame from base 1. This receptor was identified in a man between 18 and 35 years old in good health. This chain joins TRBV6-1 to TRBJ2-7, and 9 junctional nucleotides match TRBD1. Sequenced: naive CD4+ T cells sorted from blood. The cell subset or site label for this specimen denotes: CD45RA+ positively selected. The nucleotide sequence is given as TGTGCCAGCAGTGAACGGCGACAGGGGGGCTACGAGCAGTACTTC. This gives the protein CASSERRQGGYEQYF.